The 18 T cell receptor beta chains below come from one sample, sequenced in a study of tumor-infiltrating lymphocytes in primary liver carcinoma. Germline DNA was also extracted, and blood RNA was taken from unsorted whole blood. Constant-region priming of about 500 ng total RNA yielded TCR beta cDNA. Three nested multiplex PCR rounds, a slightly modified ARM-PCR, produced the libraries for TCR beta. Investigators reported that the first two PCR rounds, at roughly 11 cycles each, used TRBV1-TRBV30 forward primers with a C-beta reverse primer. TCRdb reanalysed the multiplex PCR reads using MiXCR and keeps one entry per CDR3 protein. The table includes about 330,000 distinct CDR3 sequences, about 65% detected once. Input material: peripheral blood. These receptors were taken from a man aged 40-50 years with primary liver carcinoma and hepatitis B virus infection.

The rearrangement joins TRBV12-3 or TRBV12-4 to TRBJ2-1, with unresolved D. The CDR3 sequence is 11 residues long. The V end was cut by 9 bases, the J end by 8 bases, with 11 bases between. CDR3 sequence (DNA): TGTGCCAGTGGTTTAATCCATGAGCAGTTCTTC. It is translated as CASGLIHEQFF.

Note on this clonotype: The CDR3 does not end in the conserved phenylalanine or tryptophan, so this is likely a read error. The V call is TRBV19, the J call TRBJ2-5; 7 bases match TRBD1. V dropped 5 bases and J dropped 2; count of bases not matched to a gene: 2. Per germline, CDR1 LNHDA and CDR2 SQIVND (reference sequence). The CDR3 runs to 13 residues. The CDR3 region has the DNA TGTGCCAGTAGTCAACAGGGGCAAGAGACCCAGTACCTC. It codes for CASSQQGQETQYL.

As for this clonotype: A single base separates this from a much larger clone, so it may be a read error. The genes are TRBV6-1 and TRBJ1-2; TRBD1 is a possible D gene (6 bases). Germline assignment: CDR1 MNHNS and CDR2 SASEGT. Trimming pared 2 bases from V and 8 bases from J, leaving 21 bases between. CDR3 length: 16 residues. CDR3 DNA sequence: TGTGCCAGCAGTGAATCGGGGGCGCCTTCGATGGAGGGCTACACCTTC. Protein product: CASSESGAPSMEGYTF.

This chain links TRBV5-6 with TRBJ2-3, with D unclear. V was pared by 0 bases and J by 2 bases, with 10 bases between. The CDR3 loop spans 15 amino acids. CDR1 is SGHDT, CDR2 YYEEEE, per germline. In nucleotides, the CDR3 is TGTGCCAGCAGCTTGGTATCTGGCGTCACAGATACGCAGTATTTT. It encodes CASSLVSGVTDTQYF.

The rearrangement joins TRBV5-6 to TRBJ1-5, with 9 nucleotides matching TRBD1. Germline values: CDR1 SGHDT, CDR2 YYEEEE. The CDR3 loop spans 14 amino acids. V dropped 2 bases and J dropped 7; count of bases not matched to a gene: 4. CDR3: CASSLQGAEQPQHF. The CDR3, as DNA: TGTGCCAGCAGCTTACAGGGGGCAGAACAGCCCCAGCATTTT.

Points on this clonotype: The junction differs from germline at one of its ends, possibly a read error. V is TRBV11-2 and J is TRBJ2-1; 8 bases align to TRBD2. Germline-derived CDR1 and CDR2 are SGHAT and FQNNGV. The CDR3 is 19 amino acids. The CDR3 sequence is CVSSLGLTGGPVAYNEQFF. CDR3 DNA sequence: TGTGTCAGCAGCCTGGGACTAACGGGAGGGCCGGTGGCCTACAATGAGCAGTTCTTC.

This clonotype was picked up one time. Compared with germline, one end of the junction differs, possibly owing to a read error. The J gene is TRBJ1-6, the V gene TRBV12-3 or TRBV12-4; D is undetermined. This CDR3 is built from 14 residues. CDR3 in amino acids: CTSSRAGWNSPLHF. Written as DNA, the CDR3 is TGTACCAGCAGTAGGGCAGGATGGAATTCACCCCTCCACTTT.

The V and J genes are TRBV11-2 and TRBJ2-7, with D maybe TRBD1 (6 bases). The germline V and J ends were trimmed by 0 bases and 4 bases, with 10 bases remaining between them. The CDR3 runs 14 residues. Germline loops: CDR1 SGHAT, CDR2 FQNNGV. The CDR3 sequence is CASSLEPGAYEQYF. DNA of the CDR3: TGTGCCAGCAGCTTAGAACCAGGGGCGTACGAGCAGTACTTC.

This chain connects TRBV11-1 to TRBJ1-1; TRBD1 is a possible D gene (6 bases). There are 16 residues in the CDR3. Trimming took 1 base from V and 3 from J, leaving 15 bases between them. Germline lookup yields CDR1 SGHAT and CDR2 FQDESV (reference sequence). Written as DNA, the CDR3 is TGTGCCAGCAGCTTAGTGGGGCAGGGGCCAGACACTGAAGCTTTCTTT. It codes for CASSLVGQGPDTEAFF.

This clonotype was observed at least ten times. This rearrangement joins TRBV13 to TRBJ2-7, with TRBD1 matching 7 bases. V trimming: 4 bases; J trimming: 2 bases; junction bases outside the gene matches: 8. The CDR3 has 15 residues. CDR1 and CDR2 (germline): PRHDT, FYEKMQ (reference sequence). CDR3 coding DNA: TGTGCCAGCAGCTCCCGGACAGGAAACACCTACGAGCAGTACTTC. Encoded protein: CASSSRTGNTYEQYF.

CDR3 residues: CSPSWTGTSNEQYF. The CDR3 coding sequence is TGCAGCCCGTCCTGGACAGGAACCAGCAACGAGCAGTACTTC. The chain joins TRBV29-1 to TRBJ2-7, with 7 nucleotides matching TRBD1. J lost 5 bases, V lost 8 bases, and 15 bases had no gene match. The CDR3 covers 14 residues. Germline assignment: CDR1 SQVTM and CDR2 ANQGSEA.

A word on this clonotype: This may stem from a read error, because a much larger clone lies one nucleotide away. V and J are TRBV6-6 and TRBJ2-1; D gene uncertain. In germline, CDR1 is MNHNY, CDR2 SVGAGI (reference sequence). CDR3 size: 10 residues. Trimming pared 10 bases from V and 6 bases from J, leaving 7 bases between. The CDR3 DNA follows: TGTGCCACTGGGATCAATGAGCAGTTCTTC. Its translation: CATGINEQFF.

Regarding this clonotype: This may be a read error: a much more frequent sequence differs by one nucleotide. The J gene is TRBJ1-1, the V gene TRBV6-1, with D hard to call. V dropped 10 bases and J dropped 3 bases, with 15 bases sitting between them. Germline V gene lookup returns CDR1 MNHNS and CDR2 SASEGT. The length of the CDR3 is 13 residues. The CDR3 DNA reads TGTGCCACCCTAGACATAGAATACACTGAAGCTTTCTTT. Protein: CATLDIEYTEAFF.

This clonotype was observed a single time. This clone may be a read error of a much larger clone one base away. The CDR3 sequence is CANSRSYEQYF. The CDR3 DNA reads TGTGCCAACAGCCGGTCCTACGAGCAGTACTTC. The gene calls are TRBV14 and TRBJ2-7; D remains unclear. This CDR3 has 11 amino acids. Germline V gene data show CDR1 as SGHDN and CDR2 as FVKESK.

The rearrangement links TRBV4-1 to TRBJ2-3; D uncertain. Germline V gene sequence: CDR1 MGHRA, CDR2 YSYEKL. Trimming cost V 1 base and J 4 bases, with 9 bases left between them. The CDR3 has 14 residues. CDR3 amino acids: CASSQGMEADTQYF. In nucleotides, the CDR3 is TGCGCCAGCAGCCAAGGTATGGAAGCAGATACGCAGTATTTT.

Details on this clonotype: Without the conserved terminal phenylalanine or tryptophan, this CDR3 likely stems from a read error. The chain combines TRBV4-2 with TRBJ2-1, with D uncertain. The CDR3 loop spans 14 amino acids. In germline, CDR1 is LGHNA, CDR2 YNFKEQ. The CDR3 DNA reads as TGCGCCAGCAGCCTAGGGCACAGTGACAATGAGCAGTTCGTC. Translation gives CASSLGHSDNEQFV.

This clonotype was counted ten times or more. The rearrangement links TRBV11-2 to TRBJ2-7; no firm D call. This CDR3 has 14 amino acids. CDR1 is SGHAT, CDR2 FQNNGV, per germline. Trimming cost V 1 base and J 0 bases, with 7 bases left between them. Here the CDR3 DNA reads TGTGCCAGCAGCTTAGGCGGTAGCTCCTACGAGCAGTACTTC. Translated: CASSLGGSSYEQYF.

As DNA, the CDR3 is TGTGCCAGCAGCTTACTCAGTTTAGCGGGGCCACAAGAGACCCAGTACTTC. Residues: CASSLLSLAGPQETQYF. This sequence joins TRBV7-8 and TRBJ2-5, with 8 bases aligning to TRBD2. V lost 2 bases to trimming and J lost 2 bases; unmatched junction nucleotides: 10. The germline V gene encodes CDR1 SGHVS and CDR2 FQNEAQ. The CDR3 has 17 residues.